This T cell receptor (beta chain) is from a study of neurological immune-mediated disorders. About the research overall: Secondary progressive disease was present in 3, and relapsing-remitting disease in approximately 30, of the 35 or so multiple sclerosis patients. Study results and limitations: HTLV-1-associated myelopathy ranked highest for TCR clonal expansion and multiple sclerosis lowest, beneath healthy controls.

CDR3 length equals 14 residues. V lost 2 bases, J lost 4 bases, and 14 bases lay in between. Germline CDR1 and CDR2: DFQATT and SNEGSKA (reference sequence). Synthesis of cDNA was carried out by template-switch 5'RACE. The reaction used 10-nucleotide random UMIs. TCRdb re-called the 5' RACE reads through MiXCR, storing one row per CDR3 protein. The sample shows some 87,000 distinct CDR3 sequences, approximately 6% of them seen only once. This clonotype was seen a handful of times. Its antigen is as yet unknown. The time point is: longitudinal time-point 2. PBMCs stored at -80 C, 2 million in total, were the source of the unsorted libraries.

Specimen: PBMCs. The V gene is TRBV20-1, the J gene TRBJ1-2; no definite D call. The TCR originated in a woman aged 55-70 years with multiple sclerosis. This chain's CDR3 is CSARFTGRGYGYTF. Written as DNA, the CDR3 is TGCAGTGCTAGATTTACCGGTCGCGGCTATGGCTACACCTTC.